Described below is a single T cell receptor (beta chain) sequence and its context. The antigen remains undetermined. Clones were sequenced by immunoSEQ multiplex PCR, and TCRdb holds only the in-frame ones, with some missing. The sample records almost 700,000 clones, around 92% being singletons. Germline CDR1 reads SEHNR; CDR2 reads FQNEAQ (reference sequence). The V gene end was trimmed by 6 bases and the J gene end by 4 bases; junction bases not matched to a gene: 4. There are 13 residues in the CDR3. The sample is drawn from a study of shared clonotypes between healthy human individuals. Study findings and constraints: Only blood was sampled, and tissue TCR repertoires likely differ from blood ones.

As defined, naive CD8 cells were CD45RO-negative and positively selected for CCR7, with terminally differentiated effector memory CD45RA+ cells excluded. The V gene is TRBV7-9, the J gene TRBJ2-7; TRBD1 matches 9 bases. Material for sequencing was naive CD8+ T cells sorted from blood. The receptor's source is a man aged 30 to 39 in good health. CDR3 bases: TGTGCCAGCAGACGACAGGGGGGGTACGAGCAGTACTTC. This codes for CASRRQGGYEQYF.